This record concerns one T cell receptor beta chain sequence. Its antigen is not identified. TCRdb redid the calling of the reads with MiXCR, one entry per CDR3 protein. The table shows fewer than 200,000 distinct CDR3 sequences, with about 20% occurring only once. The data are from a study of T cell repertoires in cytomegalovirus infection. Study context: CMV infection together with matching HLA type was indicated by public TCR beta signatures. Study-wide results and limits: Dominating the ex vivo response were TCR beta clonotypes that were CMV-specific and HLA-C-restricted. Summed frequency of shared TCR beta families picked out CMV carriers who also had the relevant HLA.

The CDR3 has 15 amino acids. CDR1 is MNHNS, CDR2 SASEGT, per germline. The ends were cut back, 7 bases at V and 4 bases at J, with 16 bases in the middle. The sequenced material came from PBMCs. This rearrangement joins TRBV6-1 to TRBJ2-2; D not certain. This receptor was identified in a human donor in good health (CMV status not recorded). Some clones in this sample may be carry-over from other donors' samples. CDR3 DNA: TGTGCCAGCATTCTCCAAGGTCCCCGCACCGGGGAGCTGTTTTTT. Residues: CASILQGPRTGELFF.